The 29 T cell receptor beta chains below come from one sample, sequenced in a study of T-cell memory formation after mild COVID-19 (dated by TCRdb to the early 2020s). Library preparation was by 5' RACE. This sample was sequenced with an Illumina NovaSeq 6000. In TCRdb, the public reads were trimmed at Q25 with fastp and aligned with MiXCR, with productive beta chains retained. Each CDR3 protein gets just one entry, which takes the most common genes and DNA from the rows behind it. This sample gives 300,000 to 400,000 distinct CDR3 sequences in total; over 10% of them show up just once. 20% to 25% of the sample belongs to the ten largest clones. Sequenced input: PBMCs or a T cell subset sorted from them (not recorded which). The receptors come from a man aged 18 to 30 who had mild COVID-19 (a few samples of this study predate the infection). The sample titles of this study are shuffled in the database, so cell type and time point are left out; the donor was told from shared clones.

This clonotype was seen ten or more times. The chain uses TRBV12-3 or TRBV12-4 and TRBJ1-1; D is unclear. V was trimmed by 3 bases and J by 4 bases, leaving 6 bases between them. CDR3 length: 12 residues. As DNA, the CDR3 is TGTGCCAGCAGTTTTAGTGGCACTGAAGCTTTCTTT. It is translated as CASSFSGTEAFF.

The gene calls are TRBV27 and TRBJ2-7; D unresolved. Germline CDR1 reads MNHEY; CDR2 reads SMNVEV (reference sequence). CDR3 length equals 15 residues. V dropped 3 bases and J dropped 1 base, with 13 bases sitting between them. The CDR3 protein is CASSFRRAVSYEQYF. The CDR3 region has the DNA TGTGCCAGCAGTTTTCGACGGGCTGTTTCCTACGAGCAGTACTTC.

This clonotype showed up just a few times. J is TRBJ2-1 and V is TRBV10-2, with D perhaps matching TRBD1 (6 bases). V lost 7 bases and J lost 7, with 11 bases in between. The CDR3 is 12 amino acids. CDR1 is WSHSY and CDR2 is SAAADI in the germline V gene. CDR3 sequence (DNA): TGCGCCAGCACCGAAAGGGGGAATGAGCAGTTCTTC. Amino acid sequence: CASTERGNEQFF.

In this sample, this clonotype turned up a few times. The rearrangement uses TRBV5-1 and TRBJ1-1; D not resolved. V lost 0 bases and J lost 6, with 9 bases in between. This CDR3 region has 13 residues. Germline CDR1 is SGHRS and CDR2 is YFSETQ. CDR3 DNA sequence: TGCGCCAGCAGCTTGGGGCCGGACGCTGAAGCTTTCTTT. Its translation: CASSLGPDAEAFF.

This clonotype has more than one count but fewer than ten. This chain links TRBV9 with TRBJ1-1, with TRBD1 as a possible D gene (5 bases). The germline CDR1 and CDR2 sequences are SGDLS and YYNGEE. Between the trimmed V and J ends, which lost 0 bases and 7 bases, there was a span of 16 bases. This CDR3 comprises 15 residues. The CDR3 here is CASSVGAGHTVEAFF. The CDR3 DNA follows: TGTGCCAGCAGCGTAGGTGCAGGGCACACGGTTGAAGCTTTCTTT.

This clonotype occurred a few times. The chain uses TRBV24-1 and TRBJ2-3; D is uncertain. The CDR3 extends over 14 amino acids. Germline V CDR1 and CDR2: KGHDR, SFDVKD. The V gene lost 5 bases and the J gene lost 1 base, with 9 bases spanning the gap. The CDR3 DNA is TGTGCCACCAGTGGCCTCAGTGGCACAGATACGCAGTATTTT. Its protein product is CATSGLSGTDTQYF.

This clonotype turned up a few times. The chain employs TRBV7-2 and TRBJ1-4; weak D call: TRBD1 (5 bases). Trimming shortened V by 3 bases and J by 8 bases, and 10 bases separated the two germline ends. Germline lookup yields CDR1 SGHTA and CDR2 FQGNSA. The CDR3 totals 13 residues. DNA for the CDR3: TGTGCCAGCAGCTTTCAGGGAGGCGAAAAACTGTTTTTT. As protein: CASSFQGGEKLFF.

There are many counts of this clonotype. CDR3: CASSPERPRNEQFF. CDR3 DNA sequence: TGTGCCAGCAGCCCAGAGCGGCCGCGCAATGAGCAGTTCTTC. This chain uses TRBV7-9 with TRBJ2-1, with a possible D match to TRBD2 (5 bases). CDR3 length equals 14 residues. Germline V gives CDR1 SEHNR, CDR2 FQNEAQ (reference sequence). Trimming cost V 5 bases and J 6 bases, with 14 bases left between them.

The chain is built from TRBV20-1 and TRBJ1-1; TRBD1 aligns across 7 bases. CDR3 length equals 13 residues. CDR1 and CDR2 (germline): DFQATT, SNEGSKA (reference sequence). Losses at the gene ends were 8 bases for V and 4 bases for J; bases not matched to a gene: 10. CDR3 sequence reads: CSTYRGSGTEAFF. CDR3 in DNA: TGCAGTACATACAGGGGAAGTGGCACTGAAGCTTTCTTT.

CDR3 region: CASSQGDWLAWDEQFF. The CDR3 nucleotides are TGTGCCAGCAGCCAAGGAGATTGGCTAGCTTGGGATGAGCAGTTCTTC. This chain uses TRBV4-2 with TRBJ2-1, with a possible D match to TRBD2 (5 bases). This CDR3 region has 16 residues. Trimming stripped 1 base from V and 8 bases from J, with 18 bases between. Germline V gives CDR1 LGHNA, CDR2 YNFKEQ.

Many counts were recorded for this clonotype. The rearrangement uses TRBV5-1 and TRBJ2-1; 11 bases fit TRBD1. CDR3 length equals 17 residues. Trimming at V came to 1 base and at J to 7 bases, leaving 10 bases not matched to a gene. Germline V gene sequence: CDR1 SGHRS, CDR2 YFSETQ. The CDR3 DNA sequence: TGCGCCAGCAGCTTGACCGGGTGGACAGGGGGCCGGAATGAGCAGTTCTTC. This codes for CASSLTGWTGGRNEQFF.

The chain is built from TRBV4-1 and TRBJ2-7; D is ambiguous. Germline values: CDR1 MGHRA, CDR2 YSYEKL. The ends were cut back, 0 bases at V and 7 bases at J, with 7 bases in the middle. The CDR3 loop spans 12 amino acids. The CDR3 here is CASSQEMGEQYF. The CDR3 region has the DNA TGCGCCAGCAGCCAAGAAATGGGAGAGCAGTACTTC.

A few counts support this clonotype. V gene TRBV2 combines with J gene TRBJ1-1; D remains ambiguous. Germline CDR1 and CDR2: SNHLY and FYNNEI. The V end lost 6 bases, the J end lost 3 bases, and 14 bases lay between the germline ends. This CDR3 region has 14 residues. The CDR3 nucleotides read TGTGCCAGCAGCCCAAGTCCGGGGTACACTGAAGCTTTCTTT. Translated: CASSPSPGYTEAFF.

The chain couples TRBV10-3 to TRBJ1-1; TRBD1 aligns across 11 bases. The CDR3 is made up of 14 amino acids. Looked up from germline, CDR1 is ENHRY and CDR2 is SYGVKD. Unmatched junction bases numbered 5, after V lost 6 bases and J lost 5 bases. In nucleotides, the CDR3 is TGTGCCATCAGCGGACAGGGGGCGGGTACTGAAGCTTTCTTT. It yields the protein CAISGQGAGTEAFF.

The chain employs TRBV2 and TRBJ2-1; tentative D call: TRBD2 (6 bases). Trimming took 7 bases from V and 0 from J, leaving 19 bases between them. This CDR3 comprises 17 residues. CDR1 SNHLY and CDR2 FYNNEI come from the germline V gene. The CDR3 coding sequence is TGTGCCAGCATACTGGGACTCGGGGTAGGCTCCTACAATGAGCAGTTCTTC. Amino acids: CASILGLGVGSYNEQFF.

This clonotype was detected only a few times. The rearrangement uses TRBV7-6 and TRBJ1-2, with TRBD1 as a possible D gene (5 bases). Germline V gene data show CDR1 as SGHVS and CDR2 as FNYEAQ. The CDR3 sequence is 13 residues long. Trimming left V 5 bases short and J 8 bases short, with 15 bases between. This chain's CDR3 is CASSPRKAGGYTF. DNA for the CDR3: TGTGCCAGCAGCCCGCGGAAGGCAGGGGGCTACACCTTC. The entire variable domain, with the rest obtained from reference TRBV7-6 and TRBJ1-2, is as follows: GAGVSQSPRYKVTKRGQDVALRCDPISGHVSLYWYRQALGQGPEFLTYFNYEAQQDKSGLPNDRFSAERPEGSISTLTIQRTEQRDSAMYRCASSPRKAGGYTFGSGTRLTVV.

This clonotype was recorded at least ten times. This chain joins TRBV12-3 or TRBV12-4 and TRBJ2-1, with TRBD2 matching over 7 bases. V gave up 3 bases and J gave up 9 bases; unmatched junction bases: 5. The CDR3 runs 13 residues. The CDR3 is CASSLGLKGEQFF. CDR3 in DNA: TGTGCCAGCAGTTTGGGACTAAAGGGTGAGCAGTTCTTC.

The J gene is TRBJ1-6, the V gene TRBV18; D is possibly TRBD1 (5 bases). V shed 4 bases and J shed 9 bases, with 19 bases lying between them. The germline gives CDR1 KGHSH, CDR2 LQKENI. This CDR3 region has 16 residues. CDR3 sequence: CASSLQGEGSSSPLHF. CDR3 nucleotides: TGTGCCAGCTCACTGCAAGGGGAAGGGTCAAGTTCACCCCTCCACTTT.

This clonotype was seen only a few times. V is TRBV10-1 and J is TRBJ2-1, with 10 bases that match TRBD2. The germline gives CDR1 WNHNN, CDR2 SYGVQD (reference sequence). V was pared by 0 bases and J by 6 bases, with 5 bases of the junction left unmatched. The CDR3 covers 16 residues. DNA for the CDR3: TGCGCCAGCAGTGAGTCCGCACTAGCGGGGTCCAATGAGCAGTTCTTC. Its protein is CASSESALAGSNEQFF.

The chain employs TRBV28 and TRBJ1-2, with TRBD1 as a possible D gene (5 bases). Germline lookup yields CDR1 MDHEN and CDR2 SYDVKM. This CDR3 spans 12 amino acids. V lost 6 bases and J lost 3, with 8 bases in between. The CDR3 nucleotides read TGTGCCAGCAGCGGGGCGGACTATGGCTACACCTTC. The encoded protein is CASSGADYGYTF.

This clonotype was counted between two and nine times. At one end, the junction sequence differs from germline, possibly due to a read error. The chain carries TRBV12-3 or TRBV12-4 and TRBJ2-1; D possibly uses TRBD1 or TRBD2 (5 bases each). The CDR3 has 10 residues. CDR3 in amino acids: CASFEQGVAF. In DNA, the CDR3 is TGTGCCAGCTTTGAGCAGGGAGTCGCCTTC.

This clonotype was seen a few times. The V gene is TRBV24-1, the J gene TRBJ2-5; D remains unclear. The CDR3 has 14 amino acids. V was shortened by 3 bases and J by 5 bases, with 12 bases between the two germline ends. CDR1 and CDR2 (germline): KGHDR, SFDVKD. The CDR3, as DNA: TGTGCCACCAGTGATCTCAACTCTGGGGAGACCCAGTACTTC. This gives the protein CATSDLNSGETQYF.

The chain recombines TRBV6-2 or TRBV6-3 with TRBJ2-1; no reliable D call. The CDR3 extends over 13 amino acids. V lost 7 bases, J lost 4 bases, and 11 bases lay in between. Looked up from germline, CDR1 is MNHEY and CDR2 is SVGEGT. The CDR3 bases are TGTGCCAGCACCGCCTCCTTGTACAATGAGCAGTTCTTC. It encodes CASTASLYNEQFF.

The chain uses TRBV4-1 and TRBJ2-1, with D possibly being TRBD1 or TRBD2 (7 bases each). From germline, CDR1 is MGHRA and CDR2 YSYEKL. V lost 4 bases and J 6 bases, leaving 22 bases between the germline ends. This CDR3 spans 17 amino acids. CDR3 protein: CASSPPPQGRGGNEQFF. The CDR3 coding sequence is TGCGCCAGCAGCCCACCACCACAGGGGAGGGGGGGCAATGAGCAGTTCTTC.

The table lists this clonotype with a count of one. At one end, the junction sequence differs from germline, possibly due to a read error. The chain combines TRBV11-2 with TRBJ2-5, with 10 bases aligning to TRBD2. This CDR3 region has 15 residues. Germline-derived CDR1 and CDR2 are SGHAT and FQNNGV. CDR3 sequence reads: CASSPGSGGPETEYF. The DNA for the CDR3 is TGTGCCAGCAGCCCTGGTAGCGGGGGGCCGGAGACCGAGTACTTC.

The rearrangement uses TRBV4-1 and TRBJ2-1, with TRBD2 identical over 8 bases. CDR1 and CDR2 (germline): MGHRA, YSYEKL. This CDR3 has 16 amino acids. The V gene end was trimmed by 5 bases and the J gene end by 3 bases; junction bases not matched to a gene: 9. CDR3 DNA: TGCGCCAGCAGCGCCGCCAGGACTAGCCTCTACAATGAGCAGTTCTTC. It translates to CASSAARTSLYNEQFF.

V gene TRBV12-3 or TRBV12-4 combines with J gene TRBJ1-1; the D gene is possibly TRBD1 (6 bases). This CDR3 has 13 residues. V shed 7 bases and J shed 8 bases, with 17 bases lying between them. CDR3 sequence (DNA): TGTGCCAGCACCGTCGGTACCGGGACAGAAGCTTTCTTT. Its protein is CASTVGTGTEAFF.

Ten or more counts support this clonotype. The chain employs TRBV7-3 and TRBJ2-2; 12 nucleotides line up with TRBD1. The V gene end was trimmed by 4 bases and the J gene end by 6 bases; junction bases not matched to a gene: 0. CDR1 and CDR2 (germline): SGHTA, FQGTGA. The CDR3 extends over 14 amino acids. CDR3 residues: CASSWDRGPGELFF. CDR3 nucleotides: TGTGCCAGCAGCTGGGACAGGGGGCCCGGGGAGCTGTTTTTT.

The CDR3 coding sequence is TGCAGCGTTGAGAACAGGGTTCCCCACGAGCAGTACTTC. It encodes CSVENRVPHEQYF. This chain uses TRBV29-1 with TRBJ2-7, with a tentative D call TRBD1 (6 bases). In germline, CDR1 is SQVTM, CDR2 ANQGSEA. This CDR3 spans 13 amino acids. With 3 bases removed from V and 5 bases from J, the gap between germline ends came to 14 bases.